This section outlines one T cell receptor (beta chain) sequence together with its context. Its antigen remains unidentified. Per-nucleotide qualities are absent, and no much larger clonotype sits a single base away. Participants in the prospective study were enrolled through a virtual design, were aged roughly 18 to 90 years, and lived in 20 to 30 United States geographic areas. To assign participants to cohorts, the prospective study relied on clinical history that participants themselves reported in a screening survey and a study questionnaire. In the prospective study, mobile phlebotomists collected whole blood, serum and a nasopharyngeal or oropharyngeal swab from each participant. Over a roughly two-month period, participants in the prospective study had the option of providing additional blood draws and questionnaires. Prospective study blood samples were shipped either frozen or at room temperature before DNA extraction.

CDR1 and CDR2, per the germline V gene, are SGDLS and YYNGEE. The CDR3 spans 18 residues, from the cysteine through the phenylalanine. Of the read, only the CDR3 DNA is kept; its 54 bases are in frame from base 1. V has 1 base trimmed and J has 0 bases trimmed; junction bases matching no gene number 11. TCRbeta CDR3 regions were amplified from genomic DNA by means of the immunoSEQ Assay, a bias-controlled multiplex PCR. The authors' analysis ran thus. Within the assay, amplification of reference gene primers was used to estimate how many nucleated cells each sample contained. To quantify the absolute abundance of each unique TCRbeta CDR3 rearrangement, sequence reads were collapsed and filtered. Productive Simpson clonality was computed per sample as the square root of Simpson's diversity index over productive rearrangements. The table was pulled from immuneACCESS by TCRdb, which kept in-frame rearrangements only. Such tables lose some clones; where checked, under half of the loss comes from unresolved V genes, and the rest has no known cause. V, J and clone size were drawn from that table, and D and trimming were deduced from the DNA. The sample table lists some 220,000 clones, 86% of them with a count of one. Over 3% of the sample is taken by the ten largest.

This entry belongs to a study of blood T cell repertoires in COVID-19 (TCRdb year 2020). For the wider study: The collaborator samples originated in the United States, Italy and Spain and spanned the acute and convalescent phases of COVID-19. A freely available public database, intended as a resource for researchers studying the immune response to SARS-CoV-2, is where the repertoires were released. The sample metadata nearly always contained a de-identified subject ID, COVID-19 status, age in years and sex. Where available, HLA class I and class II types were obtained from metadata supplied by the sample provider rather than from assay-based typing. Samples were obtained from the ongoing ImmuneRACE study (first 160 participants) and from 1,254 subjects provided by 6 global collaborators. Subjects who had been exposed to COVID-19, were actively infected with it, or had recovered from it provided the deeply sampled blood TCRbeta repertoires that made up the dataset. The material from the prospective study consisted of cDNA or gDNA derived from T cells, B-cell-depleted T cells, or PBMCs. Overall study outcomes, separate from this receptor: How much clinical and demographic metadata was included differed by source and by participant, and the metadata was provided uncurated.

This clonotype originated in a woman in her forties with acute COVID-19. This chain joins TRBV9 to TRBJ2-3, with TRBD2 identical over 7 junction bases. Sequencing was performed on PBMCs or T cells enriched from blood (not recorded which). CDR3 protein: CASSVNPGGTSSTDTQYF. The DNA reads as follows: TGTGCCAGCAGCGTAAATCCCGGGGGGACCTCTAGCACAGATACGCAGTATTTT.